This TCR beta chain emerged from a study of lymphopenia after photon versus proton radiotherapy. Trimming stripped 5 bases from V and 0 bases from J, with 17 bases between. Looked up from germline, CDR1 is PRHDT and CDR2 is FYEKMQ (reference sequence). This CDR3 spans 16 amino acids. The table came from immunoSEQ multiplex PCR; TCRdb's copy has only in-frame clones and leaves some out. The sample records 150,000 to 200,000 clones, about nine tenths being singletons. The material sequenced was peripheral blood, taken from a patient treated with photon-based radiotherapy. The clonotype comes from a man aged 45 to 65 with gastric cancer. V gene TRBV13 combines with J gene TRBJ2-7, with TRBD1 as a possible D gene (5 bases). The CDR3 DNA reads TGTGCCAGCAGCCCCACTGTGGGGCTAAGCTCCTACGAGCAGTACTTC. Translated, it gives CASSPTVGLSSYEQYF.